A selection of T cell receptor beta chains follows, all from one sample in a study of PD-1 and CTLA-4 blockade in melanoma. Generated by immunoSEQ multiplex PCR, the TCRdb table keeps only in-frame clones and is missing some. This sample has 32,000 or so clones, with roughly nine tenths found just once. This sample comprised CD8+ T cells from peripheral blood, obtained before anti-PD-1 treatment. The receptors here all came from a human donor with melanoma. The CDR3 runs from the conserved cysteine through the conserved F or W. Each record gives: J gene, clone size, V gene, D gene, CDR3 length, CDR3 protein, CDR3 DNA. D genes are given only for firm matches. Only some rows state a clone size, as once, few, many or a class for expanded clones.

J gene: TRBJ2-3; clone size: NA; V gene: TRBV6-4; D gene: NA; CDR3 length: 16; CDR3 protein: CASSAKDGTPTDTQYF; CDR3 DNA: TGTGCCAGCAGTGCAAAGGACGGGACTCCCACAGATACGCAGTATTTT
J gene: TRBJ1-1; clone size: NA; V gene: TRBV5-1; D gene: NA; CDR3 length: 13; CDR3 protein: CASSQLGNTEAFF; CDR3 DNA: TGCGCCAGCAGCCAGTTGGGAAACACTGAAGCTTTCTTT
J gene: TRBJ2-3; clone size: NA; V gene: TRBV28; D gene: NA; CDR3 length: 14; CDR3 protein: CASSSSELTDTQYF; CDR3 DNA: TGTGCCAGCAGTTCCTCCGAACTCACAGATACGCAGTATTTT
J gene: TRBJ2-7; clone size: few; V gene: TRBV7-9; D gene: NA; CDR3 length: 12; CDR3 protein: CASSLQDYEQYF; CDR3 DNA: TGTGCCAGCAGCTTACAGGACTACGAGCAGTACTTC
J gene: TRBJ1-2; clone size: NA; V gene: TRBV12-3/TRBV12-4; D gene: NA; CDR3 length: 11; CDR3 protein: CASSNPYGYTF; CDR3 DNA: TGTGCCAGCAGTAATCCCTACGGCTACACCTTC
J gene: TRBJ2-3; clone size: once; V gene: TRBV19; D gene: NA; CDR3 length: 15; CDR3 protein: CASSMGPGFTDTQYF; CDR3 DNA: TGTGCCAGTAGTATGGGCCCGGGTTTCACAGATACGCAGTATTTT
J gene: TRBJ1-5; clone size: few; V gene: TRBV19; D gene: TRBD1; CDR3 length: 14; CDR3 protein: CASSSGGTNQPQHF; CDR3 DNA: TGTGCCAGTAGTTCAGGGGGGACCAATCAGCCCCAGCATTTT
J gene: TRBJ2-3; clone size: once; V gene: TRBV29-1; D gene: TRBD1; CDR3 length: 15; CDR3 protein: CSVIPGGWNTDTQYF; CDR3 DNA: TGCAGCGTTATCCCAGGGGGATGGAACACAGATACGCAGTATTTT
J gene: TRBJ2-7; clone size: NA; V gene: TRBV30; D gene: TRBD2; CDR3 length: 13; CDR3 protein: CAWSVGGAYEQYF; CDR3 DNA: TGTGCCTGGAGTGTCGGGGGGGCCTACGAGCAGTACTTC
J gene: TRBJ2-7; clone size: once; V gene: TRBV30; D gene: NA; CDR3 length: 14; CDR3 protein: CAWSSGGGTYEQYF; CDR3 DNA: TGTGCCTGGAGTAGTGGGGGAGGAACCTACGAGCAGTACTTC
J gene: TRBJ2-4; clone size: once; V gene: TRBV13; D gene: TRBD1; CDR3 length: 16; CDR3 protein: CASSLGGQGIQNIQYF; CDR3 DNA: TGTGCCAGCAGCTTAGGCGGACAGGGAATCCAAAACATTCAGTACTTC
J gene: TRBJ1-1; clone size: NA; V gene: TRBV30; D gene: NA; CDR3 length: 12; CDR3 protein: CAWSIVNTEAFF; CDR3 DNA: TGTGCCTGGAGTATAGTGAACACTGAAGCTTTCTTT
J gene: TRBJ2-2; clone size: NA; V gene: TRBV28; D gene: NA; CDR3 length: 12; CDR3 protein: CATKGGSGELFF; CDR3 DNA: TGTGCCACCAAAGGGGGGAGTGGGGAGCTGTTTTTT
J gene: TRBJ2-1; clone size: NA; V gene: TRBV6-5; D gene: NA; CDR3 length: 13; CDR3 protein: CASSRGGYNEQFF; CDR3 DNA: TGTGCCAGCAGCCGAGGCGGATACAATGAGCAGTTCTTC
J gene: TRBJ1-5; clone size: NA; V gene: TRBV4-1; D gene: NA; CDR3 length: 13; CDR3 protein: CASSPARDQPQHF; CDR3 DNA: TGCGCCAGCAGCCCCGCCCGGGATCAGCCCCAGCATTTT
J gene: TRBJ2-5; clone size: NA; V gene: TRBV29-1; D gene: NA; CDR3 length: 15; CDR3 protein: CSVEAQSLGGETQYF; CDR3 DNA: TGCAGCGTTGAAGCCCAGAGTTTGGGTGGAGAGACCCAGTACTTC
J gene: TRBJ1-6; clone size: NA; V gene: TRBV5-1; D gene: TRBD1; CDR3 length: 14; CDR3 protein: CASSQGGTGSPLHF; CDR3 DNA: TGCGCCAGCAGCCAAGGGGGCACGGGTTCACCCCTCCACTTT
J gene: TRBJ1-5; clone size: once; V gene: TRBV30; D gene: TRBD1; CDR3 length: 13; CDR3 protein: CAWGTGLNQPQHF; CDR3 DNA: TGTGCCTGGGGGACAGGACTGAATCAGCCCCAGCATTTT
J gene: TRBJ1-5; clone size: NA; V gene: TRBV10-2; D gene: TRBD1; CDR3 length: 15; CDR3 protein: CASGTGHGGNQPQHF; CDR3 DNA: TGCGCCAGCGGGACAGGCCATGGTGGCAATCAGCCCCAGCATTTT
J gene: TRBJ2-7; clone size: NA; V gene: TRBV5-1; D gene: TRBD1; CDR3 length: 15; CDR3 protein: CASSIWTGDSNEQYF; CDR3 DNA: TGCGCCAGCAGCATCTGGACAGGGGATTCTAACGAGCAGTACTTC
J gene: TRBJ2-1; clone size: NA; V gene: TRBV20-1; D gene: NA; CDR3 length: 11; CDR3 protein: CSARDGNEQFF; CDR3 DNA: TGCAGTGCTAGAGATGGGAATGAGCAGTTCTTC
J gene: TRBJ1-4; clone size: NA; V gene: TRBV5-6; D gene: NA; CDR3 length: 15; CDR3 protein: CASSSAGQTNEKLFF; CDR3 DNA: TGTGCCAGCAGCTCGGCGGGCCAGACCAATGAAAAACTGTTTTTT
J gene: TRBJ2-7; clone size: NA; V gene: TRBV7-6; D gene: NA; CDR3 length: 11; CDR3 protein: CASSAGNEQYF; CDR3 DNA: TGTGCCAGCAGCGCCGGGAACGAGCAGTACTTC
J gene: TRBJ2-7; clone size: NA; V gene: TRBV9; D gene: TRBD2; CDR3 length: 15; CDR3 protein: CASSAAGEGPYEQYF; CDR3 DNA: TGTGCCAGCAGCGCGGCGGGAGAGGGGCCCTACGAGCAGTACTTC
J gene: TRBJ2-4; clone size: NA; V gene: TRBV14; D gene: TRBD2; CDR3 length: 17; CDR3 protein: CASSQGPSGTAKNIQYF; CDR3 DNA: TGTGCCAGCAGCCAAGGCCCTAGCGGGACTGCCAAAAACATTCAGTACTTC
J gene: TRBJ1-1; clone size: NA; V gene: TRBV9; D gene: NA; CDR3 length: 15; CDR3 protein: CASSPIQGIETEAFF; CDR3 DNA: TGTGCCAGCAGCCCAATACAGGGTATTGAGACTGAAGCTTTCTTT
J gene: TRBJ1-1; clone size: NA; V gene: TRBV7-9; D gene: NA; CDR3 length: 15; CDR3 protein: CASSLVVQGGTEAFF; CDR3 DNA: TGTGCCAGCAGCTTAGTGGTTCAGGGTGGAACTGAAGCTTTCTTT
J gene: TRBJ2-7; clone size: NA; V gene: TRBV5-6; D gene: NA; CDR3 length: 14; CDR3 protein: CASSFFGPTYEQYF; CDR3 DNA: NA
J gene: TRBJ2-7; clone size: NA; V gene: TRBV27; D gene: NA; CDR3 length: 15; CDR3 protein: CASSLFSGDSSEQYF; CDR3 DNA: TGTGCCAGCAGTTTATTTAGCGGAGACTCTAGCGAGCAGTACTTC
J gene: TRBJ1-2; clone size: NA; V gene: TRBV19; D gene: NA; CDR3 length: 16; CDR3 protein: CASKSPGPTGDYGYTF; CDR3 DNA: TGTGCCAGCAAGTCCCCGGGCCCGACGGGGGACTATGGCTACACCTTC
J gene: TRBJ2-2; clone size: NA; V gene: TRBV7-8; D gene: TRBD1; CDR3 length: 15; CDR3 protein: CASSLGTGMTGELFF; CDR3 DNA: TGTGCCAGCAGCTTAGGGACAGGGATGACCGGGGAGCTGTTTTTT
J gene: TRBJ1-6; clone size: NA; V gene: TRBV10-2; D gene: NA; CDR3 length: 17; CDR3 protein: CASSESPGFSYNSPLHF; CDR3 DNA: TGCGCCAGCAGTGAGTCACCGGGGTTCTCCTATAATTCACCCCTCCACTTT
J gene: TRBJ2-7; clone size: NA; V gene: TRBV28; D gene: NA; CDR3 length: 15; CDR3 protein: CASSPTGIGSYEQYF; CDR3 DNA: TGTGCCAGCAGTCCAACCGGGATAGGTTCTTACGAGCAGTACTTC
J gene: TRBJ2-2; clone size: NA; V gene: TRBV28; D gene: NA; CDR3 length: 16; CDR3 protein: CASSYPLQVNTGELFF; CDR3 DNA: TGTGCCAGCAGTTACCCGTTGCAGGTGAATACCGGGGAGCTGTTTTTT
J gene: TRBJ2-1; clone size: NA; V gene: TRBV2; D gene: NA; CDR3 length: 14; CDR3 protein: CASSESGADNEQFF; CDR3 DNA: TGTGCCAGCAGTGAATCGGGAGCGGACAATGAGCAGTTCTTC
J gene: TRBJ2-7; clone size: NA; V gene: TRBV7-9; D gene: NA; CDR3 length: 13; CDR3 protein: CASTLPSSYEQYF; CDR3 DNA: TGTGCCAGCACCCTCCCGAGCTCCTACGAGCAGTACTTC
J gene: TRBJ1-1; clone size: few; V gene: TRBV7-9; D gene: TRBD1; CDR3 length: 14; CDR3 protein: CASSLAAGTEEAFF; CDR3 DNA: TGTGCCAGCAGCTTAGCTGCTGGGACAGAGGAGGCTTTCTTT
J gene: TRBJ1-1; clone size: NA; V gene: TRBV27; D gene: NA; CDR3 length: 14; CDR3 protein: CASAPGAFVTEAFF; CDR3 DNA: TGTGCCAGCGCTCCCGGGGCATTCGTCACTGAAGCTTTCTTT
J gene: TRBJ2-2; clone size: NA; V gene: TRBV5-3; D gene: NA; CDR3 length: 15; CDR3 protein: CARSSRGGDTGELFF; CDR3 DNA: TGTGCCAGAAGCAGCAGGGGTGGGGACACCGGGGAGCTGTTTTTT
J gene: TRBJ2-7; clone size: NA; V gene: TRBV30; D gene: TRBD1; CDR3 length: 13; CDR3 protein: CAWAGTGTSEQYF; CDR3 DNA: TGTGCCTGGGCCGGGACAGGGACTTCCGAGCAGTACTTC
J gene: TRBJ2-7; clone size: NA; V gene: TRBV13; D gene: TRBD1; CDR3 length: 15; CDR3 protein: CASSTWTGGDYEQYF; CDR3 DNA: TGTGCCAGCAGCACTTGGACAGGGGGAGATTACGAGCAGTACTTC
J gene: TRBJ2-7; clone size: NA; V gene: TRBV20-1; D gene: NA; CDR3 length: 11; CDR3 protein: CSARGAQEQYF; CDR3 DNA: TGCAGTGCTAGGGGCGCACAAGAGCAGTACTTC
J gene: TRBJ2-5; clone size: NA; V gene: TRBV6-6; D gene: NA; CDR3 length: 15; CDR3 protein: CASSYSGRLQETQYF; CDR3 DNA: TGTGCCAGCAGTTACTCCGGTAGATTGCAAGAGACCCAGTACTTC
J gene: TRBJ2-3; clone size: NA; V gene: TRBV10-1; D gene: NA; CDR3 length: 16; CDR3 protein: CASSEGSGGVTDTQYF; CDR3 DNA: TGCGCCAGCAGTGAGGGCAGCGGAGGAGTCACAGATACGCAGTATTTT
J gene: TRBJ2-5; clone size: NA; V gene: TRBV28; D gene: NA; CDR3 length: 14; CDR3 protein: CASSSRQEQETQYF; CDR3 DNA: TGTGCCAGCAGTTCCCGACAGGAACAAGAGACCCAGTACTTC
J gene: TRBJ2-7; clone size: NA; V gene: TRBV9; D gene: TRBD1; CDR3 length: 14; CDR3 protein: CASSVGTGVSEQYF; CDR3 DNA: TGTGCCAGCAGCGTCGGGACAGGGGTAAGCGAGCAGTACTTC
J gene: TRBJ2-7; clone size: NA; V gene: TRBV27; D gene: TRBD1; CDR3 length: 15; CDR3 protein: CASSLTGGNTYEQYF; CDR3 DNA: TGTGCCAGCAGCTTGACAGGGGGGAATACCTACGAGCAGTACTTC
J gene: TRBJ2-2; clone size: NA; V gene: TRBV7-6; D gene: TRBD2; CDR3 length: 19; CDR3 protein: CASSPRLAGESGGTGELFF; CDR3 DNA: TGTGCCAGCAGCCCCCGACTAGCGGGAGAATCCGGAGGCACCGGGGAGCTGTTTTTT
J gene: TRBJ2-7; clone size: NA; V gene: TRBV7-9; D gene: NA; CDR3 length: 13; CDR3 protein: CASSETVSYEQYF; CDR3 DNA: TGTGCCAGCAGCGAGACAGTTTCCTACGAGCAGTACTTC
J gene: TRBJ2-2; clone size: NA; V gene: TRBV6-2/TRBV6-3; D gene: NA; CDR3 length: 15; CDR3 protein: CASSYSFSNTGELFF; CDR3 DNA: TGTGCCAGCAGTTACTCGTTTTCGAACACCGGGGAGCTGTTTTTT
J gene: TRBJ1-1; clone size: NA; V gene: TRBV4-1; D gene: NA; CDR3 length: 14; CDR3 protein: CASSQDEDITEAFF; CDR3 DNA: TGCGCCAGCAGCCAAGATGAGGACATCACTGAAGCTTTCTTT
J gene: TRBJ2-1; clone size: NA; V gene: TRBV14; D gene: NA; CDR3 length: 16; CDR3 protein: CASSPETESSYNEQFF; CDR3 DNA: TGTGCCAGCAGCCCCGAGACAGAGAGCTCCTACAATGAGCAGTTCTTC
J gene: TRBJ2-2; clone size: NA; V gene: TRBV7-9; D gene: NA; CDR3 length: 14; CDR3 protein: CASSFEGSTGELFF; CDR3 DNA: TGTGCCAGCAGCTTCGAGGGTTCAACCGGGGAGCTGTTTTTT
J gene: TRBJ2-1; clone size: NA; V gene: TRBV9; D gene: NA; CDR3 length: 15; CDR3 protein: CASSLRDFSYNEQFF; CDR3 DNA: TGTGCCAGCAGCCTCCGGGACTTCTCCTACAATGAGCAGTTCTTC
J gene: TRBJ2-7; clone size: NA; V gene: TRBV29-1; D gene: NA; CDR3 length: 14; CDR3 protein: CSVEGVGPPYEQYF; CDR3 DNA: TGCAGCGTTGAAGGGGTGGGGCCACCCTACGAGCAGTACTTC